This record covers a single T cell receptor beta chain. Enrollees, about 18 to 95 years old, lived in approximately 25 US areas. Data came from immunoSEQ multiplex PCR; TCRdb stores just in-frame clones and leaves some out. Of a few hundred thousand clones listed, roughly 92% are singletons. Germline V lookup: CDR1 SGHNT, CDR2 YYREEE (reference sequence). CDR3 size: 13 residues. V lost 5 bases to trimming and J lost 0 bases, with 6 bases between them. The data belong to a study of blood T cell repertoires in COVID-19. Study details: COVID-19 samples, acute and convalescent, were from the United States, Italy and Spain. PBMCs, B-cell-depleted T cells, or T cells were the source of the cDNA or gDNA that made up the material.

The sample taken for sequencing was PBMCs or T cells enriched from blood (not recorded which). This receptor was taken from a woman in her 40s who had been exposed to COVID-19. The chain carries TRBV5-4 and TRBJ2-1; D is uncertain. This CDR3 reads CASRQNSYNEQFF. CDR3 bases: TGTGCCAGCAGACAAAACTCCTACAATGAGCAGTTCTTC.